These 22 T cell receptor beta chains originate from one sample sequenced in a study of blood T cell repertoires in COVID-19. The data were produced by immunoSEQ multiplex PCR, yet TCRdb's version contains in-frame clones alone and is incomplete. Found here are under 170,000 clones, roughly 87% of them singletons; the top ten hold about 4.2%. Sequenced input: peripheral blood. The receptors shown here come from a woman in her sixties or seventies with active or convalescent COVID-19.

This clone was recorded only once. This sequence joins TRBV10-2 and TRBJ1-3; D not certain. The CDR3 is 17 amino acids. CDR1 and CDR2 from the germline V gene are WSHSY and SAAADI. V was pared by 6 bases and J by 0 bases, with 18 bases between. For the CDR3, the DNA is TGCGCCAGCAGGACGGAGGGTATCGGGGACTCTGGAAACACCATATATTTT. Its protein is CASRTEGIGDSGNTIYF.

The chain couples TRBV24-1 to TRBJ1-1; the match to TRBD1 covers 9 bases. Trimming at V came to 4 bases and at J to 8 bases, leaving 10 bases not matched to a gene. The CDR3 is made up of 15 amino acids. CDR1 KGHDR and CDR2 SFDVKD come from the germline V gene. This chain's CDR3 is CATSDPSDRGSEAFF. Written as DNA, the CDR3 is TGTGCCACCAGTGACCCCTCGGACAGGGGATCGGAAGCTTTCTTT.

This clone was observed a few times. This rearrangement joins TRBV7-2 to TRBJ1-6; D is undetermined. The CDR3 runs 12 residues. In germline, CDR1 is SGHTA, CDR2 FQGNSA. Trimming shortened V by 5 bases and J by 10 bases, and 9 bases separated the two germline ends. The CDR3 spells CASSLLESPLHF. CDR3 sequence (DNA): TGTGCCAGCAGCCTGTTGGAGTCACCCCTCCACTTT. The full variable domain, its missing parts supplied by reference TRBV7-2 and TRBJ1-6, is GAGVSQSPSNKVTEKGKDVELRCDPISGHTALYWYRQSLGQGLEFLIYFQGNSAPDKSGLPSDRFSAERTGGSVSTLTIQRTQQEDSAVYLCASSLLESPLHFGNGTRLTVT.

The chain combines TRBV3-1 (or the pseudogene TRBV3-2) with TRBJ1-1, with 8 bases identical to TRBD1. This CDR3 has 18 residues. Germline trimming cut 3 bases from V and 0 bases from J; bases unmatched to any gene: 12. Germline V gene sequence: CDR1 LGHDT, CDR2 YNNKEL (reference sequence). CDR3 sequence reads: CASSQEGQGLPMNTEAFF. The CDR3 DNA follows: TGTGCCAGCAGCCAGGAAGGACAGGGTCTGCCGATGAACACTGAAGCTTTCTTT.

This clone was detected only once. CDR3: CAISENRDSTEAFF. In DNA form, the CDR3 reads TGTGCCATCAGTGAGAACAGGGATTCCACTGAAGCTTTCTTT. The chain employs TRBV10-3 and TRBJ1-1, with a weak D call TRBD1 (6 bases). The ends were cut back, 2 bases at V and 4 bases at J, with 11 bases in the middle. Germline CDR1 reads ENHRY; CDR2 reads SYGVKD. The CDR3 is made up of 14 amino acids.

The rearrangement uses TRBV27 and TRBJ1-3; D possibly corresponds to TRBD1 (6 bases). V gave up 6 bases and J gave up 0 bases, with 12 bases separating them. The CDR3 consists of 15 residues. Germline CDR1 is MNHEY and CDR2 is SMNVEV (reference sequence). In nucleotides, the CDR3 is TGTGCCAGCAGCCTTACAGGGAGCTCTGGAAACACCATATATTTT. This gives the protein CASSLTGSSGNTIYF.

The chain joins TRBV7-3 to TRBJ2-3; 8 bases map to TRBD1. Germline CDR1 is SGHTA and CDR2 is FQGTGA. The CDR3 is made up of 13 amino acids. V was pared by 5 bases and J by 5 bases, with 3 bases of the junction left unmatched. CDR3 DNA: TGTGCCAGCAGCCTAGGGACAGGAGATACGCAGTATTTT. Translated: CASSLGTGDTQYF.

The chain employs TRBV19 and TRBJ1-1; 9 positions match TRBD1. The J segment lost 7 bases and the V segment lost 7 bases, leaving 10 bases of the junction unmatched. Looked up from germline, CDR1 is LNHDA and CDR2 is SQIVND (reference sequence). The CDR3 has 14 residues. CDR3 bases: TGTGCCAGTAATCAGGGACAGGGAATGGGTGAAGCTTTCTTT. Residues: CASNQGQGMGEAFF.

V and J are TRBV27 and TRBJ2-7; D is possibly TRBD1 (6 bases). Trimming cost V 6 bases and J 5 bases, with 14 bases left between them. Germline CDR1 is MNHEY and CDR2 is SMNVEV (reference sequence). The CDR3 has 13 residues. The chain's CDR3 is CASRAGARNEQYF. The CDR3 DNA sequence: TGTGCCAGCAGGGCAGGGGCGAGGAACGAGCAGTACTTC.

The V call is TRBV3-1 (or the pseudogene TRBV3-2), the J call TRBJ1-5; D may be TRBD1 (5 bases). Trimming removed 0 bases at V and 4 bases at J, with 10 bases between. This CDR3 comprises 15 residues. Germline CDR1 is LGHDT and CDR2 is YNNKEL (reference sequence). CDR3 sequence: CASSQDLGGNQPQHF. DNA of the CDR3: TGTGCCAGCAGCCAAGATCTTGGGGGGAATCAGCCCCAGCATTTT.

The CDR3 coding sequence is TGTGCCTTAAACTACAGGGCTACTAAACCCTACGAGCAGTACTTC. The encoded protein is CALNYRATKPYEQYF. The gene calls are TRBV6-4 and TRBJ2-7; maybe TRBD1 (6 bases). Germline CDR1 MRHNA, CDR2 SNTAGT. The length of the CDR3 is 15 residues. Trimming pared 11 bases from V and 2 bases from J, leaving 22 bases between.

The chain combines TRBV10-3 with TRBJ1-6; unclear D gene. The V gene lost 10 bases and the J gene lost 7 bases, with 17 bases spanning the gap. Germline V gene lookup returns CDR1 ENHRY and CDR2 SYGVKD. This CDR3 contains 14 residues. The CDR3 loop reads CATSRERENSPLHF. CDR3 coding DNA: TGTGCCACCTCCCGTGAACGCGAGAATTCACCCCTCCACTTT.

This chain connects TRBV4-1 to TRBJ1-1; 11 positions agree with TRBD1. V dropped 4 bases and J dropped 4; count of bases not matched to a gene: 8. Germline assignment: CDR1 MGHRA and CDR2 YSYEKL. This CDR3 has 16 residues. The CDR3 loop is CASSPDRGRPVTEAFF. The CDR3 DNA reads TGCGCCAGCAGCCCGGACAGGGGGCGGCCGGTCACTGAAGCTTTCTTT.

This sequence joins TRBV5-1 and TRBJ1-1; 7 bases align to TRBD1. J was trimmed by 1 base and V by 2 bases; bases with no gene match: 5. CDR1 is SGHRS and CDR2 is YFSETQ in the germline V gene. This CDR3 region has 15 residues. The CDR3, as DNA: TGCGCCAGCAGCTTTCGGACAGGCGAGAACACTGAAGCTTTCTTT. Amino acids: CASSFRTGENTEAFF. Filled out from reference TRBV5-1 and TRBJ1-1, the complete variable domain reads KAGVTQTPRYLIKTRGQQVTLSCSPISGHRSVSWYQQTPGQGLQFLFEYFSETQRNKGNFPGRFSGRQFSNSRSEMNVSTLELGDSALYLCASSFRTGENTEAFFGQGTRLTVV.

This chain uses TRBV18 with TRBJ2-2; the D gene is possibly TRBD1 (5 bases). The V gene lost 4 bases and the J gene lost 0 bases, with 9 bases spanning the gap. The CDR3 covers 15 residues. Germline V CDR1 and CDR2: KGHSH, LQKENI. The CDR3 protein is CASSRWGPNTGELFF. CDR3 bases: TGTGCCAGCTCACGCTGGGGCCCGAACACCGGGGAGCTGTTTTTT.

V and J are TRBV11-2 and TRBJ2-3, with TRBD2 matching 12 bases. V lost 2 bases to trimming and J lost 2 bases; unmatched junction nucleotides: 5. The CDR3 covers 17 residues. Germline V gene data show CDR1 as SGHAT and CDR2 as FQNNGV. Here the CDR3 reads CASSLSLAGGPTDTQYF. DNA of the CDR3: TGTGCCAGCAGCTTATCACTAGCGGGGGGACCCACAGATACGCAGTATTTT.

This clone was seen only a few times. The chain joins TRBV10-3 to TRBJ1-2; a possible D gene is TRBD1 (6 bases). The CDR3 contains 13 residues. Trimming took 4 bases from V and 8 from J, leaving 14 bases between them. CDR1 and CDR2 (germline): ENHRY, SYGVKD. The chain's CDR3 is CAISAGGGEGYTF. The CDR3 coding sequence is TGTGCCATCAGTGCGGGGGGCGGTGAAGGCTACACCTTC.

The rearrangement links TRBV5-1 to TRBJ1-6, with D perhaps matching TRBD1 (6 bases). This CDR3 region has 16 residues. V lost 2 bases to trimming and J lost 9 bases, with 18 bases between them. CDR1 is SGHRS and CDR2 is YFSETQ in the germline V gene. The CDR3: CASSFTGQPQGSPLHF. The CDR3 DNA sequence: TGCGCCAGCAGCTTCACGGGACAACCCCAGGGTTCACCCCTCCACTTT.

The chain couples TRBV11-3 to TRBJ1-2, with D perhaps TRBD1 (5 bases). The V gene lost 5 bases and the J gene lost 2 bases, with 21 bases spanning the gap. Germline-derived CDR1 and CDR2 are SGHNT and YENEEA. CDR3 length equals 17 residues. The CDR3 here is CASSEPPRALENYGYTF. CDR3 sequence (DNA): TGTGCCAGCAGCGAACCCCCCAGGGCCCTGGAGAACTATGGCTACACCTTC.

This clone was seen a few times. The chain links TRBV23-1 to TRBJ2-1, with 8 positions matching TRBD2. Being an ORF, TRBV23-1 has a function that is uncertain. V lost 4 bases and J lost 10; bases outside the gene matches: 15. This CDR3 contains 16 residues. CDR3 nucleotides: TGCGCCAGCAGTCCCAGCGGGGGATACTCAATCATAGAGCAGTTCTTC. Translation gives CASSPSGGYSIIEQFF.

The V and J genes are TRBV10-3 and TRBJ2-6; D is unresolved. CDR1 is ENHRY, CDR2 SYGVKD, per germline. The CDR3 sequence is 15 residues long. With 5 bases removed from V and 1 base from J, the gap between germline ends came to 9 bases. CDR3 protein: CAISPVPSGANVLTF. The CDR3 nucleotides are TGTGCCATCAGTCCCGTTCCTTCTGGGGCCAACGTCCTGACTTTC.

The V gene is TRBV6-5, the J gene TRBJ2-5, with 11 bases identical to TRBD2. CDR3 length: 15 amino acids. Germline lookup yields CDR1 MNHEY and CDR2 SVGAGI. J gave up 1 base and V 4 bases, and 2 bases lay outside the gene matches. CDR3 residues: CASSSSGGPQETQYF. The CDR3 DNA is TGTGCCAGCAGTTCTAGCGGGGGGCCCCAAGAGACCCAGTACTTC.